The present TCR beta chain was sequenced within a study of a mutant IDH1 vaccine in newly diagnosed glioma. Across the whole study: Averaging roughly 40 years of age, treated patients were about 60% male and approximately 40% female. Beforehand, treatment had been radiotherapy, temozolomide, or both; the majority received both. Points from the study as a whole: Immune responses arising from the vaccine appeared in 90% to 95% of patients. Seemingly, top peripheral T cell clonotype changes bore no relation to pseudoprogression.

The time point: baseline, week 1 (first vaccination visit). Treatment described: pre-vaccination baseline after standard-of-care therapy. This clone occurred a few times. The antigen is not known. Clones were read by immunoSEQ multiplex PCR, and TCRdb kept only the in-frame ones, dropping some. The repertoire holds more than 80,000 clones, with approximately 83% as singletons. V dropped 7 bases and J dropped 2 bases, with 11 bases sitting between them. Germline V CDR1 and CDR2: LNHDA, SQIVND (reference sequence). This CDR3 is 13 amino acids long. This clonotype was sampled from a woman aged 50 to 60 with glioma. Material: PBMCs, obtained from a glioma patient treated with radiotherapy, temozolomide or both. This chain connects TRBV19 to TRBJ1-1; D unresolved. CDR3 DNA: TGTGCCAGTAAACCGGCCGGAAACACTGAAGCTTTCTTT. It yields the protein CASKPAGNTEAFF.